Below are 5 T cell receptor beta chains sequenced from a single sample in a study of T cell responses to AZD1222 COVID-19 vaccine. Measured with immunoSEQ multiplex PCR; TCRdb has only the in-frame clones, and not every one. This table holds 65,000 to 75,000 clones, 88% found once. The material sequenced was peripheral blood, taken 28 days after the second dose of the MenACWY control vaccine. These receptor sequences come from an adult who received the MenACWY meningococcal vaccine as a control.

This clone was recorded once. Here the CDR3 DNA reads TGTGCCAGGGGGGGCGGGAGCTACGCATCCGAGCAGTACTTC. This codes for CARGGGSYASEQYF. The rearrangement links TRBV2 to TRBJ2-7, with a weak D call TRBD2 (7 bases). Germline values: CDR1 SNHLY, CDR2 FYNNEI. Trimming removed 9 bases from V and 6 bases from J, with 21 bases in between. This CDR3 is 14 amino acids long.

The J gene is TRBJ1-2, the V gene TRBV5-4; no definite D call. The germline gives CDR1 SGHNT, CDR2 YYREEE (reference sequence). The length of the CDR3 is 12 residues. The V and J ends lost 6 bases and 2 bases respectively, with 8 bases between them. The CDR3 DNA sequence: TGTGCCAGCACCATCGGGAACTATGGCTACACCTTC. Its translation is CASTIGNYGYTF.

V gene TRBV19 combines with J gene TRBJ1-3; the D gene is possibly TRBD1 (5 bases). CDR3 length: 14 residues. The germline V gene encodes CDR1 LNHDA and CDR2 SQIVND (reference sequence). The ends were cut back, 10 bases at V and 2 bases at J, with 15 bases in the middle. For the CDR3, the DNA is TGTGCCACCCGAAACTGGGGGACTGGAAACACCATATATTTT. Its protein is CATRNWGTGNTIYF.

The chain joins TRBV10-3 to TRBJ1-2, with a weak D call TRBD1 (5 bases). This CDR3 has 15 amino acids. Trimming shortened V by 0 bases and J by 8 bases, and 16 bases separated the two germline ends. Germline CDR1 and CDR2: ENHRY and SYGVKD. The CDR3 here is CAISESLTAPEGYTF. Here the CDR3 DNA reads TGTGCCATCAGTGAGTCCCTGACAGCCCCTGAGGGCTACACCTTC.

The rearrangement links TRBV5-1 to TRBJ2-5, with D perhaps TRBD2 (7 bases). The CDR3 is 14 amino acids. Per the germline V gene, CDR1 is SGHRS and CDR2 is YFSETQ. V was trimmed by 7 bases and J by 0 bases, leaving 13 bases between them. The CDR3 loop reads CASAGAAYQETQYF. DNA for the CDR3: TGCGCCAGCGCGGGGGCCGCGTACCAAGAGACCCAGTACTTC.